This record concerns one T cell receptor (beta chain) sequence. This sample stems from a study of blood T cell repertoires in COVID-19. Study in general: COVID-19 samples, acute and convalescent, were from the United States, Italy and Spain. PBMCs, B-cell-depleted T cells, or T cells were the source of the cDNA or gDNA that made up the material.

The CDR3 runs to 15 residues. Germline V gives CDR1 SGHVS, CDR2 FQNEAQ. After removal of 5 bases from V and 6 bases from J, the junction contained 7 bases not matched to a gene. Sequenced by immunoSEQ multiplex PCR; TCRdb stores in-frame clones only, minus some. The data contain over 110,000 clones, 80% to 90% of them seen just once; the ten biggest clones take up roughly 10%. V gene TRBV7-8 combines with J gene TRBJ2-7; the match to TRBD2 covers 13 bases. The sequenced sample consisted of peripheral blood. The receptor's source is a man between 60 and 75 years old with active or convalescent COVID-19. The CDR3 sequence: CASSTRTSGGFEQYF. As DNA, the CDR3 is TGTGCCAGCAGCACTAGGACTAGCGGGGGTTTCGAGCAGTACTTC.